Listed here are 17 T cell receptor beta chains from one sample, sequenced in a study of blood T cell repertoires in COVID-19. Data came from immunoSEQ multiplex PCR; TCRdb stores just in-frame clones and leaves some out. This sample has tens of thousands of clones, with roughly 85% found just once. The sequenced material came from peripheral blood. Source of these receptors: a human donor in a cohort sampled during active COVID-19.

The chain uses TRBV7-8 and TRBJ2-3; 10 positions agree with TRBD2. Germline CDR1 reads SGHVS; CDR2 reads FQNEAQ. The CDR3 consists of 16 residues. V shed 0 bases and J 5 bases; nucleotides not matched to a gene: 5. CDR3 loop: CASSLAAPSGGDTQYF. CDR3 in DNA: TGTGCCAGCAGCTTAGCGGCCCCTAGCGGGGGAGATACGCAGTATTTT.

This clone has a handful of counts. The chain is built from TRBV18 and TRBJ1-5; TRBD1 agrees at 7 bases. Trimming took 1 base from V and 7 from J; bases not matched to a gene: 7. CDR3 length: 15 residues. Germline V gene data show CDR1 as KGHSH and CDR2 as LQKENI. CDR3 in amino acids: CASSPQGARGQPQHF. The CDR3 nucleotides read TGTGCCAGCTCACCACAGGGGGCTCGGGGGCAGCCCCAGCATTTT.

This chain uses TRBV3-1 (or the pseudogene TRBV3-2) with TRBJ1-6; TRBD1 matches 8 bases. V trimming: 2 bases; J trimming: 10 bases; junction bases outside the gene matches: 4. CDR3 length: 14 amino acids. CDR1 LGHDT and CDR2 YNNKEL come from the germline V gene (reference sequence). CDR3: CASSQQTGVSPLHF. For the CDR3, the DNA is TGTGCCAGCAGCCAACAGACAGGGGTGTCACCCCTCCACTTT.

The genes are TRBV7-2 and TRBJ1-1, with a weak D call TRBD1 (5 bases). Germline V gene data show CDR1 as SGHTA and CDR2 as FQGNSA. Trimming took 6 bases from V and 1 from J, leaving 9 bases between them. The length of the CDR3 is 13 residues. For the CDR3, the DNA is TGTGCCAGCAGAAACCAGGGGAACACTGAAGCTTTCTTT. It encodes CASRNQGNTEAFF.

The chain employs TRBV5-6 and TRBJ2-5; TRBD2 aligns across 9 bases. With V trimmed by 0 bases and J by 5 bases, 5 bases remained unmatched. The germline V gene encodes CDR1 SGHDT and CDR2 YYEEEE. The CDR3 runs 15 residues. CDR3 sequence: CASSLGGGAKETQYF. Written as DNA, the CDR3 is TGTGCCAGCAGCTTGGGCGGGGGGGCTAAGGAGACCCAGTACTTC. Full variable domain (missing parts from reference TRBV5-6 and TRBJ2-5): DAGVTQSPTHLIKTRGQQVTLRCSPKSGHDTVSWYQQALGQGPQFIFQYYEEEERQRGNFPDRFSGHQFPNYSSELNVNALLLGDSALYLCASSLGGGAKETQYFGPGTRLLVL.

CDR3 bases: TGTGCCACCAGCAGAGAAGACAGGGTTGGAAACACCATATATTTT. Encoded protein: CATSREDRVGNTIYF. The genes are TRBV15 and TRBJ1-3; TRBD1 aligns across 7 bases. Germline V lookup: CDR1 LNHNV, CDR2 YYDKDF (reference sequence). V shed 0 bases, J shed 3 bases, and the junction held 2 bases outside the gene matches. This CDR3 has 15 amino acids.

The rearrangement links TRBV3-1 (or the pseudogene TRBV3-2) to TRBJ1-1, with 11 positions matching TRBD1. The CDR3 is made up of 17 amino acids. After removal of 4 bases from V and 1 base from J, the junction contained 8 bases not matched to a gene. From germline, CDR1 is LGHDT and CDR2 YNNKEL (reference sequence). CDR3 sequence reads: CASSRGQGAGRNTEAFF. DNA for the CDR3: TGTGCCAGCAGCCGCGGACAGGGGGCAGGTCGGAACACTGAAGCTTTCTTT.

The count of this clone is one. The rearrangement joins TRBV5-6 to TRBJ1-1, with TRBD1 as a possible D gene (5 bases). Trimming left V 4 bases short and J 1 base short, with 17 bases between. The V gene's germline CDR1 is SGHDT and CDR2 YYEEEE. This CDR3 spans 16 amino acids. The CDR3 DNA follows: TGTGCCAGCAGCCGTTACCTGACAGCCCGGAACACTGAAGCTTTCTTT. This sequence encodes CASSRYLTARNTEAFF.

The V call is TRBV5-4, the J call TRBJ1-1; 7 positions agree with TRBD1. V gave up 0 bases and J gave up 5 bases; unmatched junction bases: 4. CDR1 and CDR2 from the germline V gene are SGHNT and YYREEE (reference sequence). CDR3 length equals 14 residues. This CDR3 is CASSLGTGETEAFF. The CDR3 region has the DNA TGTGCCAGCAGCTTGGGTACAGGGGAGACTGAAGCTTTCTTT.

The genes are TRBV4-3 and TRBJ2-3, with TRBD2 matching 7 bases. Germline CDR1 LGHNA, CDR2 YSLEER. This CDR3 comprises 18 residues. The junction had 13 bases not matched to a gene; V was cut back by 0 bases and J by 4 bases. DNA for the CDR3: TGCGCCAGCAGCCAAGATTTTTATCGGACTAGTATTTCAGATACGCAGTATTTT. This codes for CASSQDFYRTSISDTQYF.

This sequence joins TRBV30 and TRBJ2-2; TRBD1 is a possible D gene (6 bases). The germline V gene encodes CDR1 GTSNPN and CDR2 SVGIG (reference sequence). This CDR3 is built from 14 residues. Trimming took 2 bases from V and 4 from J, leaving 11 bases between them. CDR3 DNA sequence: TGTGCCTGGAGTAAAGGGGGTCCCACCGGGGAGCTGTTTTTT. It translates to CAWSKGGPTGELFF.

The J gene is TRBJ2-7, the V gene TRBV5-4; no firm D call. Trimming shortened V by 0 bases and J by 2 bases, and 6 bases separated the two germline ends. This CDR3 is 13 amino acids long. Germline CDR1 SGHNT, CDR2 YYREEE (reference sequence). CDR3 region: CASSLDTAYEQYF. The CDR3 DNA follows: TGTGCCAGCAGCTTGGATACAGCCTACGAGCAGTACTTC.

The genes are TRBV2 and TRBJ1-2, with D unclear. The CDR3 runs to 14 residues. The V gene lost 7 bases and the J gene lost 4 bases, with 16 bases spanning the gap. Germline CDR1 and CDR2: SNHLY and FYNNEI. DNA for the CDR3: TGTGCCAGCACCGAACGGGCTCGGGGCTATGGCTACACCTTC. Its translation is CASTERARGYGYTF. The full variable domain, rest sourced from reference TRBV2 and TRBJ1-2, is EPEVTQTPSHQVTQMGQEVILRCVPISNHLYFYWYRQILGQKVEFLVSFYNNEISEKSEIFDDQFSVERPDGSNFTLKIRSTKLEDSAMYFCASTERARGYGYTFGSGTRLTVV.

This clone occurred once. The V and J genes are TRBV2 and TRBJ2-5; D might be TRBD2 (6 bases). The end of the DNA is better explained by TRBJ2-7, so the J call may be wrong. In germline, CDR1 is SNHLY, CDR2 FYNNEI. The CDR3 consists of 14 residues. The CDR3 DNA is TGTGCCAGCAGTGAATTTAGCGGCTCCTACGAGCAGTACTTC. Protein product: CASSEFSGSYEQYF.

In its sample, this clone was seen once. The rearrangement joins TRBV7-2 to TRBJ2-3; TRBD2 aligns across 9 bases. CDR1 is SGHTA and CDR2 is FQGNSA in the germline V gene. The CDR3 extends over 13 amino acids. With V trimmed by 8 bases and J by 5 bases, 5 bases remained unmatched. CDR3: CASRGGALDTQYF. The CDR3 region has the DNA TGTGCCAGCCGCGGGGGGGCCCTAGATACGCAGTATTTT.

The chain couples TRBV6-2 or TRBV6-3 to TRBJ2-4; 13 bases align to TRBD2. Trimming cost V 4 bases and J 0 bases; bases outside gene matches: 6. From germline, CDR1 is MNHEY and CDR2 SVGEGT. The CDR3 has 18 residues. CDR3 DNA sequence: TGTGCCAGCAGTTCCGGACTAGCGGGGGATTTAGCCAAAAACATTCAGTACTTC. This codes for CASSSGLAGDLAKNIQYF.

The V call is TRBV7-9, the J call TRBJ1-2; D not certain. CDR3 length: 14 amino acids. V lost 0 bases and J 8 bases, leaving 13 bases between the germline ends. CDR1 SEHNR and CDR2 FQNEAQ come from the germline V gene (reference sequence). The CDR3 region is CASSLARALRGYTF. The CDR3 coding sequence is TGTGCCAGCAGCTTAGCGCGAGCCCTGCGGGGCTACACCTTC.